Shown below are 21 T cell receptor beta chains from a single sample sequenced in a study of blood T cells in healthy people across ages. Primed by a sample-barcoded 5' primer and a J-beta primer mix, a second PCR proceeded for about 6 to 11 cycles. TCRdb fed the 5' RACE reads into MiXCR, producing one record per CDR3 protein. The data hold 600,000 or so distinct CDR3 sequences, with about 21% observed a single time. The sequenced material came from blood. Source of these receptors: a man in his sixties or seventies in good health.

The chain links TRBV12-3 or TRBV12-4 to TRBJ1-5, with D hard to call. The CDR3 extends over 15 amino acids. The V gene lost 7 bases and the J gene lost 0 bases, with 13 bases spanning the gap. CDR3 bases: TGTGCCAGCAACTTCGGGCATAATAGCAATCAGCCCCAGCATTTT. This encodes CASNFGHNSNQPQHF.

The V and J genes are TRBV28 and TRBJ1-2; D unclear. V was clipped by 3 bases and J by 0 bases, with 5 bases between them. The CDR3 is 13 amino acids. In germline, CDR1 is MDHEN, CDR2 SYDVKM. CDR3 sequence reads: CASSFGTNYGYTF. The CDR3 DNA sequence: TGTGCCAGCAGTTTTGGGACTAACTATGGCTACACCTTC.

This chain links TRBV28 with TRBJ2-7; maybe TRBD2 (6 bases). The germline gives CDR1 MDHEN, CDR2 SYDVKM. Trimming pared 3 bases from V and 0 bases from J, leaving 18 bases between. CDR3 length: 17 amino acids. CDR3 nucleotides: TGTGCCAGCAGTTTTCAGATCAGCGGGCCCAGCTCCTACGAGCAGTACTTC. It is translated as CASSFQISGPSSYEQYF. The full variable domain, its missing parts supplied by reference TRBV28 and TRBJ2-7, is DVKVTQSSRYLVKRTGEKVFLECVQDMDHENMFWYRQDPGLGLRLIYFSYDVKMKEKGDIPEGYSVSREKKERFSLILESASTNQTSMYLCASSFQISGPSSYEQYFGPGTRLTVT.

The table lists this clonotype with a few counts. The gene calls are TRBV5-1 and TRBJ2-7; the D gene could be TRBD1 or TRBD2 (7 bases each). CDR3 length: 14 amino acids. The ends were cut back, 6 bases at V and 7 bases at J, with 20 bases in the middle. Germline V CDR1 and CDR2: SGHRS, YFSETQ. Here the CDR3 reads CASTLGGTVREQYF. The CDR3, as DNA: TGCGCCAGCACCCTCGGGGGGACAGTTCGGGAGCAGTACTTC.

The V call is TRBV20-1, the J call TRBJ2-5, with TRBD2 identical over 14 bases. V gave up 3 bases and J gave up 4 bases; unmatched junction bases: 4. CDR1 DFQATT and CDR2 SNEGSKA come from the germline V gene (reference sequence). The CDR3 length is 15 residues. CDR3 in amino acids: CSARGTSGRPETQYF. The CDR3 region has the DNA TGCAGTGCTAGGGGGACTAGCGGGAGACCAGAGACCCAGTACTTC.

A few counts support this clonotype. This chain joins TRBV30 and TRBJ2-1, with TRBD2 identical over 7 bases. In germline, CDR1 is GTSNPN, CDR2 SVGIG (reference sequence). V lost 0 bases and J lost 3; bases outside the gene matches: 2. The CDR3 totals 14 residues. CDR3 nucleotides: TGTGCCTGGAGTGTTATAGCGGGCTACAATGAGCAGTTCTTC. Translating gives CAWSVIAGYNEQFF.

This clonotype appeared a single time. The chain links TRBV29-1 to TRBJ2-3; 14 bases agree with TRBD2. The ends lost 7 bases at V and 6 bases at J; junction bases unmatched: 6. The germline V gene encodes CDR1 SQVTM and CDR2 ANQGSEA. The CDR3 is 14 residues long. The CDR3 here is CSAETSGRVDTQYF. DNA of the CDR3: TGCAGCGCCGAGACTAGCGGGAGGGTGGATACGCAGTATTTT.

The chain has TRBV5-1 and TRBJ2-1; 13 positions agree with TRBD2. The CDR3 spans 18 residues. CDR1 and CDR2 (germline): SGHRS, YFSETQ. The ends lost 0 bases at V and 1 base at J; junction bases unmatched: 4. The chain's CDR3 is CASSLGGTSGASYNEQFF. CDR3 nucleotides: TGCGCCAGCAGCTTGGGGGGGACTAGCGGGGCATCCTACAATGAGCAGTTCTTC.

This clonotype was seen a handful of times. The V call is TRBV20-1, the J call TRBJ2-7; D is ambiguous. Germline V lookup: CDR1 DFQATT, CDR2 SNEGSKA (reference sequence). Deletions cut 3 bases from V and 6 bases from J, with 12 bases between. This CDR3 contains 12 residues. This CDR3 reads CSASPKAIEQYF. Here the CDR3 DNA reads TGCAGTGCTAGTCCAAAAGCGATCGAGCAGTACTTC.

The chain couples TRBV6-5 to TRBJ2-5, with 8 bases matching TRBD2. TRBJ2-7 matches the DNA end more closely, so the J call is doubtful. The CDR3 sequence is 13 residues long. Germline V gives CDR1 MNHEY, CDR2 SVGAGI. CDR3 amino acids: CASSNSGVDEQYF. In nucleotides, the CDR3 is TGTGCCAGCAGTAATAGCGGGGTAGACGAGCAGTACTTC.

A few counts support this clonotype. The chain joins TRBV2 to TRBJ2-7; 8 nucleotides align to TRBD1. Losses at the gene ends were 5 bases for V and 3 bases for J; bases not matched to a gene: 9. Germline loops: CDR1 SNHLY, CDR2 FYNNEI. This CDR3 contains 15 residues. The CDR3 sequence is CASSPRTGFFYEQYF. DNA of the CDR3: TGTGCCAGCAGTCCGCGGACAGGGTTTTTCTACGAGCAGTACTTC.

This clonotype came up a few times. The rearrangement links TRBV23-1 to TRBJ2-3; the match to TRBD1 covers 8 bases. TRBV23-1 is treated as an ORF (open reading frame) with a function not yet certain. V lost 0 bases and J lost 5; bases outside the gene matches: 10. This CDR3 contains 17 residues. CDR3 in DNA: TGCGCCAGCAGTCAATCTCAACACAGGGGGAGCGTAGATACGCAGTATTTT. It specifies CASSQSQHRGSVDTQYF.

The chain recombines TRBV3-1 with TRBJ2-6, with D hard to call. Germline V gene data show CDR1 as LGHDT and CDR2 as YNNKEL (reference sequence). Trimming took off 4 bases at V and 0 bases at J, with 4 bases between the two ends. The CDR3 length is 14 residues. The CDR3 sequence is CASSPLSGANVLTF. The CDR3 region has the DNA TGTGCCAGCAGCCCACTCTCTGGGGCCAACGTCCTGACTTTC.

The genes are TRBV7-2 and TRBJ1-1; D perhaps matches TRBD1 (5 bases). This CDR3 is 14 amino acids long. CDR1 SGHTA and CDR2 FQGNSA come from the germline V gene. V was shortened by 5 bases and J by 4 bases, with 14 bases between the two germline ends. This CDR3 reads CASSPEGLGTEAFF. CDR3 nucleotide sequence: TGTGCCAGCAGCCCTGAGGGGTTGGGCACTGAAGCTTTCTTT.

The chain has TRBV20-1 and TRBJ1-5, with D hard to call. Germline assignment: CDR1 DFQATT and CDR2 SNEGSKA (reference sequence). The CDR3 sequence is 14 residues long. V lost 3 bases to trimming and J lost 0 bases, with 9 bases between them. Written as DNA, the CDR3 is TGCAGTGCTAGGGGATCCTTTAGCAATCAGCCCCAGCATTTT. Encoded protein: CSARGSFSNQPQHF.

In regard to this clonotype: At one boundary the junction diverges from the germline segment, which might be a read error. The rearrangement joins TRBV5-1 to TRBJ1-1; a possible D gene is TRBD1 (6 bases). The CDR3 is made up of 15 amino acids. Germline assignment: CDR1 SGHRS and CDR2 YFSETQ. CDR3 protein: CASGLKGGMNTEAFF. In nucleotides, the CDR3 is TGCGCCAGCGGCTTGAAGGGGGGCATGAACACTGAAGCTTTCTTT.

The sample holds a few counts of this clonotype. V gene TRBV9 combines with J gene TRBJ2-1, with D perhaps TRBD2 (5 bases). V shed 4 bases and J shed 6 bases, with 11 bases lying between them. Germline V gene data show CDR1 as SGDLS and CDR2 as YYNGEE. CDR3 length: 13 amino acids. CDR3 bases: TGTGCCAGCAGCTCAACGGGAACCAATGAGCAGTTCTTC. It translates to CASSSTGTNEQFF.

The CDR3 DNA sequence: TGCAGTGCTAGTGGGGGGACAGGGCATAACTATGGTGACTACACCTTC. Encoded protein: CSASGGTGHNYGDYTF. The J gene is TRBJ1-2, the V gene TRBV20-1; TRBD1 agrees at 9 bases. Germline V gene lookup returns CDR1 DFQATT and CDR2 SNEGSKA (reference sequence). V gave up 3 bases and J gave up 10 bases; unmatched junction bases: 18. This CDR3 is 16 amino acids long.

This clonotype has more than one count but fewer than ten. The chain uses TRBV3-1 and TRBJ2-5; D not certain. The J call is uncertain, as TRBJ2-7 better fits the DNA end. Germline V gene lookup returns CDR1 LGHDT and CDR2 YNNKEL (reference sequence). The CDR3 runs to 12 residues. CDR3 in amino acids: CASSLRYAEQYF. As DNA, the CDR3 is TGTGCCAGCAGCCTGAGGTACGCCGAGCAGTACTTC.

This clonotype turned up a few times. The chain couples TRBV27 to TRBJ2-1; D is unclear. V was shortened by 2 bases and J by 8 bases, with 16 bases between the two germline ends. Germline CDR1 reads MNHEY; CDR2 reads SMNVEV (reference sequence). This CDR3 has 15 residues. In DNA, the CDR3 is TGTGCCAGCAGTTTAGGCTCTACGTCCACGCATGAGCAGTTCTTC. Protein sequence: CASSLGSTSTHEQFF.

This chain joins TRBV6-1 and TRBJ1-3, with D maybe TRBD1 (6 bases). Germline CDR1 and CDR2: MNHNS and SASEGT. The CDR3 contains 16 residues. V gave up 5 bases and J gave up 0 bases, with 14 bases separating them. In nucleotides, the CDR3 is TGTGCCAGCAGTCCGACCGACAGGCCCTCTGGAAACACCATATATTTT. As protein: CASSPTDRPSGNTIYF.